This TCR beta chain is from a study of CD8 T cells in ankylosing spondylitis. TCRdb itself ran the 5' RACE reads through MiXCR, one entry per CDR3 protein. The sample lists around 130,000 distinct CDR3 sequences, roughly a tenth occurring once. Germline V gives CDR1 SEHNR, CDR2 FQNEAQ (reference sequence). Trimming left V 4 bases short and J 2 bases short, with 6 bases between. The CDR3 runs 13 residues. Study results and caveats: Clones that were linked to disease were CD8+ and were relatively rare in peripheral blood.

For this clonotype: What it recognizes is unknown.

This clonotype was obtained from a male donor with ankylosing spondylitis or in good health (not recorded which). The V gene is TRBV7-9, the J gene TRBJ1-5, with D hard to call. Sample: blood, either unsorted or a sorted T cell fraction (not recorded which). This chain's CDR3 is CASSSSGNQPQHF. Here the CDR3 DNA reads TGTGCCAGCAGCTCTAGTGGCAATCAGCCCCAGCATTTT.